One and the same sample provided the 8 T cell receptor beta chains below, sequenced in a study of shared T cell receptors in the human thymus. Some clones are missing from TCRdb's copy, which holds only in-frame ones; the method was immunoSEQ multiplex PCR. Of some 720,000 clones listed, 70% to 90% are singletons. These sequences were also reported in another study, on human thymus T cells.

Sequencing used thymocytes. These receptors were collected from a boy younger than two with a congenital heart defect.

V and J are TRBV7-6 and TRBJ2-2, with D possibly TRBD1 on 5 matching bases. The CDR3 runs to 16 residues. CDR1 is SGHVS and CDR2 is FNYEAQ in the germline V gene. Trimming shortened V by 5 bases and J by 2 bases, and 15 bases separated the two germline ends. CDR3: CASSRRQQSNTGELFF. The CDR3 nucleotides are TGTGCCAGCAGCCGGAGACAGCAGTCCAACACCGGGGAGCTGTTTTTT. Complete variable domain (other parts from reference TRBV7-6 and TRBJ2-2): GAGVSQSPRYKVTKRGQDVALRCDPISGHVSLYWYRQALGQGPEFLTYFNYEAQQDKSGLPNDRFSAERPEGSISTLTIQRTEQRDSAMYRCASSRRQQSNTGELFFGEGSRLTVL.

This clone showed up just once. V and J are TRBV10-2 and TRBJ2-1; D perhaps matches TRBD1 (6 bases). CDR3 length: 13 amino acids. Germline V gene lookup returns CDR1 WSHSY and CDR2 SAAADI. Trimming shortened V by 6 bases and J by 7 bases, and 13 bases separated the two germline ends. The CDR3 protein is CASSTNRANEQFF. CDR3 nucleotides: TGCGCCAGCAGCACCAACAGGGCGAATGAGCAGTTCTTC.

This chain connects TRBV27 to TRBJ2-7; 8 bases line up with TRBD1. The CDR3 length is 14 residues. V was clipped by 4 bases and J by 4 bases; unmatched bases: 6. Germline values: CDR1 MNHEY, CDR2 SMNVEV (reference sequence). CDR3 in amino acids: CASSSYRGVYEQYF. DNA for the CDR3: TGTGCCAGCAGTTCATACAGGGGGGTTTACGAGCAGTACTTC.

The chain recombines TRBV23-1 with TRBJ2-2; D unresolved. TRBV23-1 is marked as an open reading frame, function uncertain. This CDR3 spans 15 amino acids. Trimming left V 0 bases short and J 5 bases short, with 10 bases between. This CDR3 reads CASSQSAADTGELFF. The CDR3 region has the DNA TGCGCCAGCAGTCAATCGGCTGCTGATACCGGGGAGCTGTTTTTT.

The genes are TRBV11-2 and TRBJ2-7; the D gene is possibly TRBD1 (5 bases). V gave up 0 bases and J gave up 2 bases, with 23 bases separating them. CDR1 and CDR2 from the germline V gene are SGHAT and FQNNGV. This CDR3 contains 19 residues. CDR3 sequence reads: CASSLDSARWQGFPYEQYF. CDR3 sequence (DNA): TGTGCCAGCAGCTTAGATTCAGCGCGGTGGCAGGGTTTTCCCTACGAGCAGTACTTC.

The chain uses TRBV7-8 and TRBJ2-1, with D uncertain. With 1 base removed from V and 3 bases from J, the gap between germline ends came to 7 bases. Germline V CDR1 and CDR2: SGHVS, FQNEAQ. The CDR3 has 14 amino acids. The DNA for the CDR3 is TGTGCCAGCAGCTTAGTGAGGAGCTACAATGAGCAGTTCTTC. It specifies CASSLVRSYNEQFF.

This sequence joins TRBV4-3 and TRBJ2-3; TRBD2 agrees at 9 bases. CDR1 and CDR2 from the germline V gene are LGHNA and YSLEER. V shed 4 bases and J 9 bases; nucleotides not matched to a gene: 8. This CDR3 is 14 amino acids long. Here the CDR3 DNA reads TGCGCCAGCAGCCCGAAGCGGGAGGAGAGCACGCAGTATTTT. This codes for CASSPKREESTQYF.

CDR3 amino acids: CASSTGTDTQYF. The CDR3 coding sequence is TGTGCCAGCAGTACAGGCACAGATACGCAGTATTTT. The chain links TRBV2 to TRBJ2-3; D gene uncertain. V lost 5 bases and J 1 base, leaving 4 bases between the germline ends. The CDR3 length is 12 residues. Germline values: CDR1 SNHLY, CDR2 FYNNEI.